This record concerns one T cell receptor beta chain sequence. As yet, its antigen is unknown. The CDR3 end falls 3 residues outside the read, so it is completed with the germline J gene. The entry originates in a study of T cells in women clearing cervical HPV infection. Study-wide background: Control women cleared a single incident HPV16 infection within 12 months. Case blood was drawn a median approximately 150 days after lesion detection.

V was pared by 6 bases and J by 9 bases, with 1 base of the junction left unmatched. Germline V gene lookup returns CDR1 SNHLY and CDR2 FYNNEI. The CDR3 covers 12 residues. Overall study results and limits: TRBV6-7 relative abundance averaged approximately 0.11% in cases and under 0.2% in controls. Unknown T-cell numbers per sample may underlie the richness differences.

TCRdb keeps only in-frame clones here, not all; method: immunoSEQ multiplex PCR. This sample's clone table lists 25,000 or so clones. The rearrangement uses TRBV2 and TRBJ2-1, with TRBD2 matching over 11 bases. This sequence was found in a woman between 18 and 75 years old with a cervical HPV16 infection that either progressed to CIN3+ or cleared (not recorded which). The sequenced sample consisted of blood buffy coat. Incomplete CDR3 DNA: TGTGCCAGCAGCGGACTAGCGGGTGAG. Its protein product is CASSGLAGE. The whole CDR3 protein reads CASSGLAGEQFF.